A selection of T cell receptor beta chains follows, all from one sample in a study of beta chain features in type 1 diabetes. Profiled with immunoSEQ multiplex PCR; TCRdb holds only in-frame clones, not every one. The sample holds under 350,000 clones, roughly an eighth seen once. The source material was naive CD4+ T cells from blood. The receptor set was obtained from a man aged 25 to 40 with type 1 diabetes. The CDR3 runs from the conserved cysteine through the conserved F or W. Each record gives: V gene, clone size, D gene, J gene, CDR3 protein, CDR3 DNA. A D gene is named only where the DNA matches it firmly. Clone sizes are given selectively: once, few, many, or a class where the clone is expanded.

v_call: TRBV5-5
clone_size: -
d_call: TRBD2
j_call: TRBJ2-1
cdr3_aa: CASRGLAGGAGAYNEQFF
cdr3_nt: TGTGCCAGCCGGGGACTAGCGGGAGGTGCAGGGGCCTACAATGAGCAGTTCTTC

v_call: TRBV2
clone_size: -
d_call: -
j_call: TRBJ1-2
cdr3_aa: CARPSDSSHNSYGYTF
cdr3_nt: TGTGCCAGGCCATCGGACAGTAGCCATAATTCGTATGGCTACACCTTC

v_call: TRBV7-9
clone_size: -
d_call: TRBD1
j_call: TRBJ2-7
cdr3_aa: CASSSRQGSYEQYF
cdr3_nt: TGTGCCAGCAGCTCACGACAGGGGAGTTACGAGCAGTACTTC

v_call: TRBV28
clone_size: -
d_call: -
j_call: TRBJ1-1
cdr3_aa: CASRRSGARPEAFF
cdr3_nt: TGTGCCAGCAGACGCTCAGGGGCAAGACCTGAAGCTTTCTTT

v_call: TRBV7-2
clone_size: -
d_call: TRBD2
j_call: TRBJ2-3
cdr3_aa: CASSLEAGGPDTQYF
cdr3_nt: TGTGCCAGCAGCTTAGAAGCGGGGGGGCCAGATACGCAGTATTTT

v_call: TRBV5-1
clone_size: -
d_call: TRBD1
j_call: TRBJ2-1
cdr3_aa: CASSLAPGGQDFHNEQFF
cdr3_nt: TGCGCCAGCAGCTTGGCCCCCGGGGGACAGGATTTCCACAATGAGCAGTTCTTC

v_call: TRBV4-2
clone_size: -
d_call: TRBD1
j_call: TRBJ1-2
cdr3_aa: CASSQPDREAYGYTF
cdr3_nt: TGTGCCAGCAGCCAACCCGACAGGGAGGCCTATGGCTACACCTTC

v_call: TRBV2
clone_size: -
d_call: -
j_call: TRBJ2-7
cdr3_aa: CASSDQGYEQYF
cdr3_nt: TGTGCCAGCAGTGATCAGGGCTACGAGCAGTACTTC

v_call: TRBV2
clone_size: few
d_call: -
j_call: TRBJ2-5
cdr3_aa: CASSPQTQETQYF
cdr3_nt: TGTGCCAGCAGTCCCCAGACACAAGAGACCCAGTACTTC

v_call: TRBV28
clone_size: few
d_call: -
j_call: TRBJ1-1
cdr3_aa: CASNWSPSTEAFF
cdr3_nt: TGTGCCAGCAACTGGTCACCCTCCACTGAAGCTTTCTTT

v_call: TRBV5-1
clone_size: few
d_call: TRBD1
j_call: TRBJ2-2
cdr3_aa: CASSSGDRANTGELFF
cdr3_nt: TGCGCCAGCAGCTCGGGGGACAGGGCGAACACCGGGGAGCTGTTTTTT

v_call: TRBV11-2
clone_size: few
d_call: TRBD2
j_call: TRBJ2-5
cdr3_aa: CASSLGVAGGQETQYF
cdr3_nt: TGTGCCAGCAGCTTAGGGGTAGCGGGAGGCCAAGAGACCCAGTACTTC

v_call: TRBV2
clone_size: -
d_call: -
j_call: TRBJ1-5
cdr3_aa: CASSGLTGNQPQHF
cdr3_nt: TGTGCCAGCAGTGGTTTGACAGGCAATCAGCCCCAGCATTTT

v_call: TRBV30
clone_size: few
d_call: TRBD1
j_call: TRBJ1-5
cdr3_aa: CAWNQGDDQPQHF
cdr3_nt: TGTGCCTGGAACCAGGGGGACGATCAGCCCCAGCATTTT

v_call: TRBV18
clone_size: few
d_call: TRBD1
j_call: TRBJ2-5
cdr3_aa: CASSPRQGVRETQYF
cdr3_nt: TGTGCCAGCTCACCCCGACAGGGGGTCCGGGAGACCCAGTACTTC

v_call: TRBV5-4
clone_size: few
d_call: TRBD2
j_call: TRBJ2-7
cdr3_aa: CASSLGTSGRFGEQYF
cdr3_nt: TGTGCCAGCAGCCTAGGGACTAGCGGGAGATTTGGCGAGCAGTACTTC

v_call: TRBV25-1
clone_size: -
d_call: TRBD1
j_call: TRBJ2-7
cdr3_aa: CASSRDSSYEQYF
cdr3_nt: TGTGCCAGCAGTAGGGACAGCTCCTACGAGCAGTACTTC

v_call: TRBV14
clone_size: few
d_call: -
j_call: TRBJ2-1
cdr3_aa: CASSHPFYPGDYNEQFF
cdr3_nt: TGTGCCAGCAGCCATCCATTTTACCCCGGGGACTACAATGAGCAGTTCTTC

v_call: TRBV7-9
clone_size: few
d_call: TRBD1
j_call: TRBJ1-1
cdr3_aa: CASSEDRGLTEAFF
cdr3_nt: TGTGCCAGCAGCGAGGACAGGGGTCTGACTGAAGCTTTCTTT

v_call: TRBV2
clone_size: once
d_call: -
j_call: TRBJ1-1
cdr3_aa: CASSDPTLMNTEAFF
cdr3_nt: TGTGCCAGCAGTGATCCAACTTTAATGAACACTGAAGCTTTCTTT

v_call: TRBV29-1
clone_size: few
d_call: TRBD1
j_call: TRBJ2-7
cdr3_aa: CSVAPRQGNYEQYF
cdr3_nt: TGCAGCGTGGCGCCTCGACAGGGGAACTACGAGCAGTACTTC

v_call: TRBV19
clone_size: -
d_call: -
j_call: TRBJ1-5
cdr3_aa: CASSSRGWDSNQPQHF
cdr3_nt: TGTGCCAGTAGTTCCCGGGGATGGGATAGCAATCAGCCCCAGCATTTT

v_call: TRBV7-3
clone_size: -
d_call: TRBD1
j_call: TRBJ2-1
cdr3_aa: CASSPGQGYNEQFF
cdr3_nt: TGTGCCAGCAGCCCTGGACAGGGGTACAATGAGCAGTTCTTC

v_call: TRBV9
clone_size: few
d_call: TRBD2
j_call: TRBJ2-5
cdr3_aa: CASSVGYASRREGETQYF
cdr3_nt: TGTGCCAGCAGCGTAGGGTATGCGTCCCGGAGGGAGGGAGAGACCCAGTACTTC

v_call: TRBV25-1
clone_size: few
d_call: -
j_call: TRBJ1-2
cdr3_aa: CASSEYQGNYGYTF
cdr3_nt: TGTGCCAGCAGTGAATATCAGGGGAACTATGGCTACACCTTC

v_call: TRBV28
clone_size: -
d_call: TRBD2
j_call: TRBJ2-1
cdr3_aa: CASSLPYGTTNNEQFF
cdr3_nt: TGTGCCAGCAGTCTACCCTACGGGACTACGAACAATGAGCAGTTCTTC

v_call: TRBV5-1
clone_size: few
d_call: TRBD1
j_call: TRBJ2-2
cdr3_aa: CASSLGTGRTGELFF
cdr3_nt: TGCGCCAGCAGCTTGGGGACAGGTCGCACCGGGGAGCTGTTTTTT

v_call: TRBV7-9
clone_size: -
d_call: TRBD1
j_call: TRBJ1-3
cdr3_aa: CASGGQGSSGNTIYF
cdr3_nt: TGTGCCAGTGGGGGACAGGGAAGCTCTGGAAACACCATATATTTT

v_call: TRBV10-3
clone_size: -
d_call: -
j_call: TRBJ2-5
cdr3_aa: CAIRDQETQYF
cdr3_nt: TGTGCCATCCGGGACCAAGAGACCCAGTACTTC

v_call: TRBV7-2
clone_size: many
d_call: TRBD2
j_call: TRBJ2-7
cdr3_aa: CASSLAVSSYEQYF
cdr3_nt: TGTGCCAGCAGCCTAGCGGTTAGCTCCTACGAGCAGTACTTC

v_call: TRBV7-6
clone_size: -
d_call: TRBD2
j_call: TRBJ2-7
cdr3_aa: CASGPSGLSYEQYF
cdr3_nt: TGTGCCAGCGGCCCTAGCGGCCTCTCCTACGAGCAGTACTTC

v_call: TRBV6-1
clone_size: -
d_call: TRBD1
j_call: TRBJ2-7
cdr3_aa: CASRDRERQYF
cdr3_nt: TGTGCCAGCCGGGACAGGGAGAGGCAGTACTTC

v_call: TRBV9
clone_size: few
d_call: -
j_call: TRBJ1-2
cdr3_aa: CASSVEARGGGYTF
cdr3_nt: TGTGCCAGCAGCGTAGAGGCCCGGGGGGGAGGCTACACCTTC

v_call: TRBV7-9
clone_size: few
d_call: -
j_call: TRBJ2-1
cdr3_aa: CASSFGGLYGEQFF
cdr3_nt: TGTGCCAGCAGCTTTGGAGGACTGTATGGTGAGCAGTTCTTC

v_call: TRBV7-2
clone_size: few
d_call: -
j_call: TRBJ2-5
cdr3_aa: CASGGSGRETQYF
cdr3_nt: TGTGCCAGCGGGGGGAGCGGACGAGAGACCCAGTACTTC